This entry lists 2 T cell receptor beta chains sequenced from one sample in a study of T cells in localized non-small cell lung cancer. Clones were read by immunoSEQ multiplex PCR, and TCRdb kept only the in-frame ones, dropping some. The table has about 2,100 clones, around 33% seen once; the top ten hold 10% to 15%. The sequencing here drew on normal lung tissue next to the tumor, taken before any cancer treatment. The receptors were sampled from a male donor aged 60 or over with stage I squamous cell lung carcinoma.

In this sample, this clone turned up a few times. The V gene is TRBV5-1, the J gene TRBJ2-2; no clear D gene. Germline loops: CDR1 SGHRS, CDR2 YFSETQ. The germline V and J ends were trimmed by 0 bases and 8 bases, with 11 bases remaining between them. This CDR3 is 14 amino acids long. CDR3 region: CASSLDPRGGELFF. The DNA for the CDR3 is TGCGCCAGCAGCTTGGACCCTAGAGGAGGGGAGCTGTTTTTT.

The chain has TRBV18 and TRBJ2-1, with 7 bases matching TRBD2. V dropped 0 bases and J dropped 4; count of bases not matched to a gene: 0. This CDR3 spans 14 amino acids. Germline CDR1 reads KGHSH; CDR2 reads LQKENI. CDR3 coding DNA: TGTGCCAGCTCACCACCAGCGGGGTACAATGAGCAGTTCTTC. Translating it yields CASSPPAGYNEQFF.